Detailed here is one T cell receptor beta chain. Its antigen remains unidentified. The data belong to a study of a mutant IDH1 vaccine in newly diagnosed glioma. Points from the study as a whole: Pseudoprogression appears to have had no connection to changes in top peripheral T cell clonotypes.

Per the germline V gene, CDR1 is SGDLS and CDR2 is YYNGEE. Trimming removed 0 bases from V and 0 bases from J; junction bases left unmatched: 3. This CDR3 spans 15 amino acids. Time point of the sample: week 5, during vaccination. Vaccinated patients received 300 ug of mutant IDH1 20-mer peptide per dose, with topical imiquimod. Assay: immunoSEQ multiplex PCR; the TCRdb copy retains only in-frame clones and omits some. This sample has about 53,000 clones, with less than 85% found just once. The chain couples TRBV9 to TRBJ2-7, with 7 bases that match TRBD1. The sequencing used PBMCs, collected from a glioma patient whose treatment included an IDH1 peptide vaccine. This clonotype was sampled from a woman between 18 and 30 years old with glioma. Some clones in this sample may be carry-over from other donors' samples. The DNA for the CDR3 is TGTGCCAGCAGCGTAGAGGCAGGGGGCTCCTACGAGCAGTACTTC. Residues: CASSVEAGGSYEQYF.